The 15 T cell receptor beta chains listed next were all sequenced from one sample in a study of regulatory T cells in long-lasting Graves disease. Time point noted: newly diagnosed GD, antithyroid drugs for less than 3 months. There was RNA extracted from PBMCs, and the TCR library was made from it. HTBI primers from iRepertoire and Arm-PCR of CDR3 regions yielded the TCR beta libraries. MiXCR, run by TCRdb on the multiplex PCR reads, gives a single entry per CDR3 protein. The repertoire holds hundreds of thousands of distinct CDR3 sequences, with over 15% as singletons. The sample was also reused in another study, on T cells in Graves' hyperthyroidism and ophthalmopathy.

Sample: peripheral blood mononuclear cells (PBMCs), taken at new diagnosis, from a patient treated with antithyroid drugs. The receptor set was obtained from a man aged 35 to 55 with Graves disease.

The rearrangement joins TRBV12-3 or TRBV12-4 to TRBJ2-3, with no clear D. The J call may be in error: the DNA end matches TRBJ2-5 better. CDR3 size: 13 residues. The CDR3 DNA follows: TGTGCCAGCAGTGTATGGGGTGGGGAGACCCAGTACTTC. Translation: CASSVWGGETQYF.

This clonotype showed up many times. The chain couples TRBV6-2 or TRBV6-3 to TRBJ2-7; D may match TRBD1 or TRBD2 (5 bases each). Between the trimmed V and J ends, which lost 2 bases and 2 bases, there was a span of 7 bases. CDR3 size: 13 residues. Germline CDR1 is MNHEY and CDR2 is SVGEGT. CDR3 residues: CASSYQGPYEQYF. The CDR3 DNA sequence: TGTGCCAGCAGTTACCAGGGACCCTACGAGCAGTACTTC.

This clonotype was counted between two and nine times. The chain uses TRBV5-1 and TRBJ2-7; 7 nucleotides agree with TRBD1. The CDR3 covers 15 residues. V shed 4 bases, J shed 2 bases, and the junction held 9 bases outside the gene matches. The V gene's germline CDR1 is SGHRS and CDR2 YFSETQ. CDR3 sequence: CASSQQGWGPYEQYF. DNA for the CDR3: TGCGCCAGCAGCCAACAGGGGTGGGGCCCCTACGAGCAGTACTTC.

This clonotype has just a few counts. The chain couples TRBV24-1 to TRBJ1-5, with no clear D. Looked up from germline, CDR1 is KGHDR and CDR2 is SFDVKD. The V and J ends lost 5 bases and 0 bases respectively, with 7 bases between them. There are 14 residues in the CDR3. The CDR3 nucleotides read TGTGCCACCAGTGTCCAGACTAGCAATCAGCCCCAGCATTTT. This translates into CATSVQTSNQPQHF.

Comments on this clonotype: This sequence may be a read error, since a much larger clone differs from it by one base. This chain uses TRBV30 with TRBJ2-7; unclear D gene. V was clipped by 3 bases and J by 2 bases, with 14 bases between them. Germline-derived CDR1 and CDR2 are GTSNPN and SVGIG (reference sequence). CDR3 size: 14 residues. The CDR3 reads CAWRSHPLAYEQYF. The CDR3 DNA sequence: TGTGCCTGGAGGTCCCATCCCCTTGCCTACGAGCAGTACTTC.

This chain connects TRBV20-1 to TRBJ2-5; 10 nucleotides align to TRBD1. V shed 5 bases and J 6 bases; nucleotides not matched to a gene: 6. The CDR3 sequence is 13 residues long. From germline, CDR1 is DFQATT and CDR2 SNEGSKA (reference sequence). Written as DNA, the CDR3 is TGCAGTGCTGCCGGGACAGGGGTACAGACCCAGTACTTC. Protein: CSAAGTGVQTQYF.

This chain joins TRBV29-1 and TRBJ2-2; D is unclear. This CDR3 spans 15 amino acids. Trimming pared 4 bases from V and 0 bases from J, leaving 12 bases between. Germline V gives CDR1 SQVTM, CDR2 ANQGSEA. The CDR3 loop is CSVVTGSSNTGELFF. CDR3 in DNA: TGCAGCGTTGTTACCGGGTCGTCGAACACCGGGGAGCTGTTTTTT.

This clonotype was detected ten times or more. The CDR3 nucleotides read TGTGCCAGCAGTTACTCGAAGGGGATCACTCCTTACAATGAGCAGTTCTTC. Translating gives CASSYSKGITPYNEQFF. The chain carries TRBV6-2 or TRBV6-3 and TRBJ2-1; D may be TRBD1 (5 bases). V was clipped by 0 bases and J by 4 bases, with 16 bases between them. The CDR3 consists of 17 residues. The germline V gene has CDR1 MNHEY and CDR2 SVGEGT.

The chain employs TRBV28 and TRBJ2-7; D not resolved. Germline loops: CDR1 MDHEN, CDR2 SYDVKM. The CDR3 totals 12 residues. Trimming took 5 bases from V and 2 from J, leaving 7 bases between them. CDR3 DNA sequence: TGTGCCAGCAGTATAGTTACCTACGAGCAGTACTTC. Amino acids: CASSIVTYEQYF. The entire variable domain, with the rest obtained from reference TRBV28 and TRBJ2-7, is as follows: DVKVTQSSRYLVKRTGEKVFLECVQDMDHENMFWYRQDPGLGLRLIYFSYDVKMKEKGDIPEGYSVSREKKERFSLILESASTNQTSMYLCASSIVTYEQYFGPGTRLTVT.

This chain uses TRBV4-1 with TRBJ1-1, with D perhaps TRBD1 (5 bases). The CDR3 covers 15 residues. The ends were cut back, 4 bases at V and 4 bases at J, with 16 bases in the middle. Germline CDR1 is MGHRA and CDR2 is YSYEKL. Written as DNA, the CDR3 is TGCGCCAGCAGCCCTGAGGTCGGGGCTCGCACTGAAGCTTTCTTT. It is translated as CASSPEVGARTEAFF.

This clonotype appeared many times. The chain employs TRBV7-2 and TRBJ2-7; a possible D gene is TRBD1 (6 bases). From germline, CDR1 is SGHTA and CDR2 FQGNSA. The length of the CDR3 is 14 residues. Trimming pared 5 bases from V and 7 bases from J, leaving 18 bases between. CDR3 loop: CASSTRTENLEQYF. The CDR3 bases are TGTGCCAGCAGCACCCGGACAGAAAACCTAGAGCAGTACTTC.

This clonotype was seen repeatedly, ten times or more. The chain has TRBV5-6 and TRBJ1-5; tentatively, D is TRBD1 (5 bases). V was trimmed by 5 bases and J by 2 bases, leaving 14 bases between them. CDR3 length: 15 amino acids. CDR1 SGHDT and CDR2 YYEEEE come from the germline V gene. CDR3 residues: CASSLRGSGNQPQHF. In DNA, the CDR3 is TGTGCCAGCAGTTTGAGGGGCAGCGGCAATCAGCCCCAGCATTTT.

This clonotype has ten or more counts. This chain joins TRBV20-1 and TRBJ2-3, with 14 bases aligning to TRBD2. The length of the CDR3 is 17 residues. Germline loops: CDR1 DFQATT, CDR2 SNEGSKA (reference sequence). V lost 2 bases to trimming and J lost 5 bases; unmatched junction nucleotides: 9. CDR3 loop: CSARIPGLAGVIDTQYF. As DNA, the CDR3 is TGCAGTGCTAGAATACCGGGACTAGCGGGGGTTATAGATACGCAGTATTTT.

This clonotype was counted ten times or more. The chain links TRBV5-1 to TRBJ2-3, with 7 bases matching TRBD2. This CDR3 has 13 amino acids. V dropped 6 bases and J dropped 0; count of bases not matched to a gene: 1. Germline V gives CDR1 SGHRS, CDR2 YFSETQ. In DNA form, the CDR3 reads TGCGCCAGCAAGCGGGAAAGCACAGATACGCAGTATTTT. Its translation is CASKRESTDTQYF.

The V call is TRBV5-7, the J call TRBJ2-1; 16 bases agree with TRBD2. TRBV5-7 is assigned to the ORF class and has an uncertain function. The CDR3 sequence is 17 residues long. The ends lost 3 bases at V and 7 bases at J; junction bases unmatched: 7. In DNA, the CDR3 is TGTGCCAGCAGCTCCGGGACTAGCGGGGGGGCTTGGAATGAGCAGTTCTTC. This encodes CASSSGTSGGAWNEQFF.